Shown below are 32 T cell receptor beta chains from a single sample sequenced in a study of long-term antiretroviral therapy in people with HIV. The assay, immunoSEQ v3.0, was run at survey level. Profiled with immunoSEQ multiplex PCR; TCRdb holds only in-frame clones, not every one. The sample contains around 37,000 clones, roughly 85% of which appear only once. The sequenced sample was unsorted PBMCs, obtained 3.3 years after starting antiretroviral therapy. The receptor source for this set is a young man with HIV.

This clone was seen only once. The V call is TRBV28, the J call TRBJ2-2; D not certain. V was pared by 4 bases and J by 0 bases, with 9 bases between. The germline CDR1 and CDR2 sequences are MDHEN and SYDVKM. The CDR3 covers 15 residues. CDR3 nucleotide sequence: TGTGCCAGCAGTTCGACAAAGACGAACACCGGGGAGCTGTTTTTT. Translated: CASSSTKTNTGELFF. The entire variable domain, with the rest obtained from reference TRBV28 and TRBJ2-2, is as follows: DVKVTQSSRYLVKRTGEKVFLECVQDMDHENMFWYRQDPGLGLRLIYFSYDVKMKEKGDIPEGYSVSREKKERFSLILESASTNQTSMYLCASSSTKTNTGELFFGEGSRLTVL.

The V and J genes are TRBV28 and TRBJ1-3; no firm D call. The CDR3 spans 13 residues. Germline CDR1 is MDHEN and CDR2 is SYDVKM. V dropped 8 bases and J dropped 0 bases, with 8 bases sitting between them. The CDR3 spells CASESSSGNTIYF. For the CDR3, the DNA is TGTGCCAGCGAGTCCTCCTCTGGAAACACCATATATTTT.

This rearrangement joins TRBV6-1 to TRBJ2-1; 9 bases are a match to TRBD2. Germline CDR1 and CDR2: MNHNS and SASEGT. The V segment lost 10 bases and the J segment 4 bases; nucleotides outside the gene matches: 11. The CDR3 totals 15 residues. CDR3 nucleotide sequence: TGTGCCACCCTCCCCGGGACTAGCATATACAATGAGCAGTTCTTC. Amino acids: CATLPGTSIYNEQFF.

The chain has TRBV29-1 and TRBJ1-5; a weak D match, TRBD1 (5 bases). This CDR3 contains 15 residues. Germline-derived CDR1 and CDR2 are SQVTM and ANQGSEA. The V end lost 0 bases, the J end lost 7 bases, and 16 bases lay between the germline ends. CDR3 DNA: TGCAGCGTTGAAGAGAGGGCAGGGATCGGCCAGCCCCAGCATTTT. Amino acid sequence: CSVEERAGIGQPQHF.

V is TRBV15 and J is TRBJ2-3; D is perhaps TRBD2 (5 bases). Germline V gene lookup returns CDR1 LNHNV and CDR2 YYDKDF (reference sequence). The CDR3 has 16 residues. V lost 1 base to trimming and J lost 0 bases, with 11 bases between them. CDR3: CATSRGMSGSTDTQYF. The DNA for the CDR3 is TGTGCCACCAGCAGAGGAATGAGCGGTAGCACAGATACGCAGTATTTT.

This chain joins TRBV19 and TRBJ2-1, with 11 nucleotides matching TRBD2. CDR1 is LNHDA and CDR2 is SQIVND in the germline V gene (reference sequence). After removal of 5 bases from V and 4 bases from J, the junction contained 4 bases not matched to a gene. The CDR3 sequence is 15 residues long. The CDR3 nucleotides are TGTGCCAGTAGTCAGACTAGCGGGGAATACAATGAGCAGTTCTTC. It encodes CASSQTSGEYNEQFF. Full variable domain (rest looked up from reference TRBV19 and TRBJ2-1): DGGITQSPKYLFRKEGQNVTLSCEQNLNHDAMYWYRQDPGQGLRLIYYSQIVNDFQKGDIAEGYSVSREKKESFPLTVTSAQKNPTAFYLCASSQTSGEYNEQFFGPGTRLTVL.

This clone was recorded only once. V usage is TRBV28 and J usage is TRBJ1-1, with 8 bases matching TRBD1. CDR1 is MDHEN, CDR2 SYDVKM, per germline. V shed 3 bases, J shed 2 bases, and the junction held 5 bases outside the gene matches. The CDR3 runs to 15 residues. CDR3 DNA: TGTGCCAGCAGTTTTTTTGCAGGGGGCAACACTGAAGCTTTCTTT. As protein: CASSFFAGGNTEAFF.

The chain recombines TRBV2 with TRBJ2-7; 7 bases are shared with TRBD1. The CDR3 runs to 13 residues. V lost 7 bases and J lost 6; bases outside the gene matches: 9. Germline-derived CDR1 and CDR2 are SNHLY and FYNNEI. CDR3 protein: CASNVGQTGEQYF. In DNA form, the CDR3 reads TGTGCCAGCAACGTGGGACAGACGGGCGAGCAGTACTTC.

As DNA, the CDR3 is TGTGCCAGCAGTGTTGGCGGGATTGTGGAGACCCAGTACTTC. Its translation: CASSVGGIVETQYF. The rearrangement links TRBV25-1 to TRBJ2-5, with D perhaps TRBD2 (6 bases). Germline V gene lookup returns CDR1 MGHDK and CDR2 SYGVNS. The CDR3 is made up of 14 amino acids. The V end was cut by 4 bases, the J end by 5 bases, with 14 bases between.

The V and J genes are TRBV5-1 and TRBJ2-7; 8 bases match TRBD1. Germline values: CDR1 SGHRS, CDR2 YFSETQ. CDR3 length: 14 residues. V shed 4 bases and J 6 bases; nucleotides not matched to a gene: 9. CDR3 sequence: CASSPVDRDGEQYF. In nucleotides, the CDR3 is TGCGCCAGCAGCCCGGTGGACAGGGATGGCGAGCAGTACTTC.

J is TRBJ1-5 and V is TRBV2; TRBD1 matches 9 bases. Germline values: CDR1 SNHLY, CDR2 FYNNEI. V lost 7 bases and J lost 4; bases outside the gene matches: 14. This CDR3 region has 17 residues. Here the CDR3 reads CASKGYLTGGRNQPQHF. The CDR3 DNA reads as TGTGCCAGCAAGGGGTATTTAACAGGGGGCAGGAATCAGCCCCAGCATTTT.

This clone was counted once. This sequence joins TRBV19 and TRBJ1-2, with TRBD1 identical over 9 bases. The V segment lost 10 bases and the J segment 8 bases; nucleotides outside the gene matches: 14. The CDR3 sequence is 14 residues long. The germline CDR1 and CDR2 sequences are LNHDA and SQIVND (reference sequence). The CDR3 DNA is TGTGCCATAAGAGGGGCGGGACAGGGTAACGGCTACACCTTC. Amino acid sequence: CAIRGAGQGNGYTF.

This clone appeared a single time. The chain recombines TRBV7-9 with TRBJ2-1; no definite D call. The germline V and J ends were trimmed by 5 bases and 7 bases, with 9 bases remaining between them. The CDR3 spans 12 residues. CDR1 SEHNR and CDR2 FQNEAQ come from the germline V gene (reference sequence). The CDR3 here is CASSLDWNEQFF. CDR3 coding DNA: TGTGCCAGCAGCCTCGACTGGAATGAGCAGTTCTTC.

Only one count was recorded for this clone. This chain connects TRBV18 to TRBJ2-2; D is possibly TRBD2 (6 bases). The length of the CDR3 is 16 residues. V dropped 0 bases and J dropped 7 bases, with 15 bases sitting between them. The V gene's germline CDR1 is KGHSH and CDR2 LQKENI. The CDR3 region has the DNA TGTGCCAGCTCACCACCAGGAGGGGAGTACAGCGGGGAGCTGTTTTTT. It encodes CASSPPGGEYSGELFF.

A few counts support this clone. The rearrangement links TRBV14 to TRBJ2-7, with 10 bases lining up with TRBD1. The CDR3 has 14 residues. Unmatched junction bases numbered 7, after V lost 4 bases and J lost 7 bases. Germline CDR1 reads SGHDN; CDR2 reads FVKESK. The CDR3 DNA sequence: TGTGCCAGCAGCCCCCGACAGGGGGCGAGAGAGCAGTACTTC. Translated, it gives CASSPRQGAREQYF.

The chain is built from TRBV14 and TRBJ2-7, with 8 bases matching TRBD1. The germline CDR1 and CDR2 sequences are SGHDN and FVKESK. This CDR3 has 18 amino acids. Trimming removed 0 bases from V and 2 bases from J; junction bases left unmatched: 12. The CDR3 loop reads CASSQDRKADRVPYEQYF. The CDR3 DNA is TGTGCCAGCAGCCAAGATAGAAAAGCGGACAGGGTTCCCTACGAGCAGTACTTC.

The chain uses TRBV7-9 and TRBJ1-1, with D tentatively TRBD1 (6 bases). V was trimmed by 5 bases and J by 4 bases, leaving 17 bases between them. Germline CDR1 SEHNR, CDR2 FQNEAQ (reference sequence). The CDR3 has 15 residues. CDR3 DNA: TGTGCCAGCAGCCCGCAAACAGGGCTGCGCACTGAAGCTTTCTTT. Amino acids: CASSPQTGLRTEAFF.

This clone has a handful of counts. V is TRBV27 and J is TRBJ2-7; D uncertain. Germline V gene data show CDR1 as MNHEY and CDR2 as SMNVEV (reference sequence). The CDR3 loop spans 14 amino acids. The germline V and J ends were trimmed by 6 bases and 4 bases, with 16 bases remaining between them. As DNA, the CDR3 is TGTGCCAGCAGGCCGACACCCCTTCATTACGAGCAGTACTTC. This translates into CASRPTPLHYEQYF.

The chain couples TRBV28 to TRBJ2-1, with D possibly called TRBD1 or TRBD2 (6 bases each). V lost 3 bases to trimming and J lost 1 base, with 10 bases between them. This CDR3 spans 15 amino acids. Germline V gene lookup returns CDR1 MDHEN and CDR2 SYDVKM. CDR3 DNA sequence: TGTGCCAGCAGTTTCAGGAGGGGGTCCTACAATGAGCAGTTCTTC. Its protein product is CASSFRRGSYNEQFF.

The rearrangement uses TRBV19 and TRBJ1-4, with TRBD1 matching 7 bases. The CDR3 covers 16 residues. Germline V gene lookup returns CDR1 LNHDA and CDR2 SQIVND (reference sequence). Trimming took 6 bases from V and 4 from J; bases not matched to a gene: 11. CDR3 sequence: CASSLRGDSRNEKLFF. The DNA of the CDR3 is TGTGCCAGTAGCCTAAGAGGGGACAGCCGTAATGAAAAACTGTTTTTT.

The chain couples TRBV7-8 to TRBJ1-5; the D is unclear. Per germline, CDR1 SGHVS and CDR2 FQNEAQ. This CDR3 contains 16 residues. V lost 5 bases and J lost 6, with 20 bases in between. The CDR3 region is CASSLSGVAGGQPQHF. Written as DNA, the CDR3 is TGTGCCAGCAGCCTAAGTGGGGTGGCAGGCGGTCAGCCCCAGCATTTT.

The chain is built from TRBV27 and TRBJ2-1; D is possibly TRBD1 (6 bases). Germline loops: CDR1 MNHEY, CDR2 SMNVEV (reference sequence). The CDR3 is made up of 14 amino acids. V was cut by 6 bases and J by 4 bases, with 13 bases left in between. The CDR3 region is CASSQLTGYNEQFF. DNA of the CDR3: TGTGCCAGCAGCCAATTGACAGGTTACAATGAGCAGTTCTTC.

The V call is TRBV4-3, the J call TRBJ2-1; TRBD2 agrees at 7 bases. With 0 bases clipped from V and 5 bases from J, the junction kept 7 bases outside the gene matches. Germline V gene sequence: CDR1 LGHNA, CDR2 YSLEER. The CDR3 is 16 amino acids. Here the CDR3 DNA reads TGCGCCAGCAGCCAAGAAAGGCTAGCGGAACACAATGAGCAGTTCTTC. Translated: CASSQERLAEHNEQFF.

The rearrangement uses TRBV27 and TRBJ2-7; TRBD2 matches 10 bases. CDR1 and CDR2 from the germline V gene are MNHEY and SMNVEV (reference sequence). This CDR3 is 18 amino acids long. V dropped 5 bases and J dropped 4; count of bases not matched to a gene: 17. CDR3 protein: CASSPLASGGGPKYEQYF. The CDR3 DNA reads TGTGCCAGCAGTCCCCTGGCTAGCGGGGGAGGCCCTAAATACGAGCAGTACTTC.

This clone was found once. This chain connects TRBV7-2 to TRBJ2-1; unclear D gene. Germline CDR1 SGHTA, CDR2 FQGNSA. This CDR3 contains 15 residues. Trimming left V 4 bases short and J 4 bases short, with 14 bases between. CDR3 sequence: CASSSSTGGYNEQFF. The CDR3 DNA sequence: TGTGCCAGCAGCTCATCGACGGGTGGATACAATGAGCAGTTCTTC.

This clone was seen a handful of times. The chain employs TRBV9 and TRBJ2-1, with D tentatively TRBD2 (5 bases). V was cut by 0 bases and J by 7 bases, with 11 bases left in between. The germline CDR1 and CDR2 sequences are SGDLS and YYNGEE. CDR3 size: 14 residues. This CDR3 is CASSVAVGVNEQFF. The CDR3 region has the DNA TGTGCCAGCAGCGTAGCTGTCGGGGTGAATGAGCAGTTCTTC. Full variable domain (remainder filled in from reference TRBV9 and TRBJ2-1): DSGVTQTPKHLITATGQRVTLRCSPRSGDLSVYWYQQSLDQGLQFLIQYYNGEERAKGNILERFSAQQFPDLHSELNLSSLELGDSALYFCASSVAVGVNEQFFGPGTRLTVL.

The chain has TRBV6-4 and TRBJ2-2; tentative D call: TRBD1 (6 bases). The ends were cut back, 6 bases at V and 0 bases at J, with 11 bases in the middle. The V gene's germline CDR1 is MRHNA and CDR2 SNTAGT. This CDR3 comprises 15 residues. CDR3 DNA sequence: TGTGCCAGCAGCCGTCAGGGGTCGAACACCGGGGAGCTGTTTTTT. It is translated as CASSRQGSNTGELFF.

The rearrangement uses TRBV9 and TRBJ2-1; D is perhaps TRBD2 (6 bases). V lost 2 bases to trimming and J lost 3 bases, with 12 bases between them. This CDR3 has 15 residues. Germline V lookup: CDR1 SGDLS, CDR2 YYNGEE. The CDR3 DNA is TGTGCCAGCAGCGTGGAGGGGACCTTCTACAATGAGCAGTTCTTC. Amino acid sequence: CASSVEGTFYNEQFF.

The chain employs TRBV5-1 and TRBJ2-1; D remains unclear. Germline V gives CDR1 SGHRS, CDR2 YFSETQ. This CDR3 is built from 14 residues. The V gene lost 4 bases and the J gene lost 2 bases, with 10 bases spanning the gap. CDR3 sequence: CASSQDHAYNEQFF. CDR3 sequence (DNA): TGCGCCAGCAGCCAGGACCATGCCTACAATGAGCAGTTCTTC. The variable domain in full, with the rest retrieved from reference TRBV5-1 and TRBJ2-1, is KAGVTQTPRYLIKTRGQQVTLSCSPISGHRSVSWYQQTPGQGLQFLFEYFSETQRNKGNFPGRFSGRQFSNSRSEMNVSTLELGDSALYLCASSQDHAYNEQFFGPGTRLTVL.

The DNA for the CDR3 is TGTGCCAGCAGCCCCCGATCGGACAGGGCTATGAACACTGAAGCTTTCTTT. Protein: CASSPRSDRAMNTEAFF. The gene calls are TRBV9 and TRBJ1-1; 8 bases fit TRBD1. CDR3 size: 17 residues. After removal of 4 bases from V and 0 bases from J, the junction contained 11 bases not matched to a gene. Germline V gene data show CDR1 as SGDLS and CDR2 as YYNGEE.

V and J are TRBV2 and TRBJ1-2; D not resolved. The germline V gene has CDR1 SNHLY and CDR2 FYNNEI. Trimming cost V 8 bases and J 8 bases, with 21 bases left between them. The length of the CDR3 is 14 residues. Written as DNA, the CDR3 is TGTGCCAGCTCCCAAAGGGCGCGAGAGTCGGGCTACACCTTC. The encoded protein is CASSQRARESGYTF.

This chain connects TRBV18 to TRBJ2-1; a possible D gene is TRBD1 (6 bases). This CDR3 spans 13 amino acids. Per the germline V gene, CDR1 is KGHSH and CDR2 is LQKENI. Trimming cost V 4 bases and J 7 bases, with 11 bases left between them. CDR3 sequence reads: CASSQQGRNEQFF. The CDR3 coding sequence is TGTGCCAGCTCACAACAGGGTAGGAATGAGCAGTTCTTC. Full variable domain (outside the CDR3, taken from reference TRBV18 and TRBJ2-1): NAGVMQNPRHLVRRRGQEARLRCSPMKGHSHVYWYRQLPEEGLKFMVYLQKENIIDESGMPKERFSAEFPKEGPSILRIQQVVRGDSAAYFCASSQQGRNEQFFGPGTRLTVL.